A single sample gave rise to the 20 T cell receptor beta chains below, sequenced in a study of a mutant IDH1 vaccine in newly diagnosed glioma (dated by TCRdb to about 2021). To prepare the library, the immunoSEQ multiplex PCR assay was applied. TCRdb's version of the immuneACCESS table is confined to in-frame rearrangements and falls short of the full clone set. An unresolved V gene accounts for under half of the shortfall where checked; the remainder is of unknown origin. The sample table shows over 80,000 clones, and 75% to 85% are seen once. Jointly, the top ten make up approximately 5.4% of the sample. The sample's time point label, in plain terms: week 47, end of study. Each vaccine dose, consisting of 300 ug of a 20-mer mutant IDH1 peptide in Montanide, was administered subcutaneously with topical imiquimod. Which antigens these TCRs recognize remains unknown. The sequencing used PBMCs, collected from a glioma patient whose treatment included an IDH1 peptide vaccine. These receptors came from a man in his forties with glioma.

This clone has more than one count but fewer than ten. This chain links TRBV19 with TRBJ2-7, with D tentatively TRBD1 or TRBD2 (5 bases each). The germline V gene encodes CDR1 LNHDA and CDR2 SQIVND (reference sequence). V lost 8 bases and J lost 6, with 17 bases in between. The length of the CDR3 is 13 residues. The CDR3 region is CASPLGVGGEQYF. CDR3 bases: TGTGCCAGTCCTTTGGGGGTTGGGGGCGAGCAGTACTTC.

This chain links TRBV25-1 with TRBJ1-2; the D gene is possibly TRBD1 (5 bases). The V end lost 4 bases, the J end lost 4 bases, and 19 bases lay between the germline ends. CDR3 length: 16 amino acids. Germline CDR1 and CDR2: MGHDK and SYGVNS. In nucleotides, the CDR3 is TGTGCCAGCAGTGCCCCCGGGTCTCATAGGGGCTATGGCTACACCTTC. Its translation is CASSAPGSHRGYGYTF.

This chain connects TRBV4-2 to TRBJ2-1; no definite D call. This CDR3 is 18 amino acids long. V was clipped by 0 bases and J by 0 bases, with 15 bases between them. Germline-derived CDR1 and CDR2 are LGHNA and YNFKEQ. CDR3 DNA: TGTGCCAGCAGCCAAGATAATCGCGGTCACAGCTCCTACAATGAGCAGTTCTTC. Translated, it gives CASSQDNRGHSSYNEQFF.

The chain has TRBV15 and TRBJ2-3, with TRBD2 matching 7 bases. Germline V CDR1 and CDR2: LNHNV, YYDKDF (reference sequence). V lost 4 bases to trimming and J lost 2 bases; unmatched junction nucleotides: 12. This CDR3 region has 17 residues. CDR3: CATSTHRDYSHTDTQYF. CDR3 sequence (DNA): TGTGCCACCAGCACTCACCGGGACTACTCCCACACAGATACGCAGTATTTT. Supplemented by reference TRBV15 and TRBJ2-3, the full variable domain reads DAMVIQNPRYQVTQFGKPVTLSCSQTLNHNVMYWYQQKSSQAPKLLFHYYDKDFNNEADTPDNFQSRRPNTSFCFLDIRSPGLGDTAMYLCATSTHRDYSHTDTQYFGPGTRLTVL.

The rearrangement uses TRBV25-1 and TRBJ1-5; no clear D gene. CDR1 MGHDK and CDR2 SYGVNS come from the germline V gene. CDR3 length: 13 amino acids. V was shortened by 2 bases and J by 4 bases, with 6 bases between the two germline ends. CDR3 loop: CASSEGGNQPQHF. The CDR3, as DNA: TGTGCCAGCAGTGAAGGCGGGAATCAGCCCCAGCATTTT.

The rearrangement links TRBV7-9 to TRBJ2-5, with D maybe TRBD2 (6 bases). The V end was cut by 5 bases, the J end by 1 base, with 11 bases between. CDR1 is SEHNR, CDR2 FQNEAQ, per germline (reference sequence). There are 14 residues in the CDR3. The chain's CDR3 is CASSRDFTQETQYF. CDR3 coding DNA: TGTGCCAGCAGCCGGGACTTTACCCAAGAGACCCAGTACTTC.

The V call is TRBV5-1, the J call TRBJ1-1; D is uncertain. The CDR3 covers 15 residues. The germline gives CDR1 SGHRS, CDR2 YFSETQ. V dropped 1 base and J dropped 3 bases, with 13 bases sitting between them. The CDR3 coding sequence is TGCGCCAGCAGCTTGAGCGATCCGGGCTACACTGAAGCTTTCTTT. Its protein is CASSLSDPGYTEAFF.

The J gene is TRBJ2-5, the V gene TRBV29-1; D unresolved. Trimming took off 4 bases at V and 5 bases at J, with 8 bases between the two ends. Germline CDR1 reads SQVTM; CDR2 reads ANQGSEA. This CDR3 region has 11 residues. The CDR3 spells CSVGETETQYF. For the CDR3, the DNA is TGCAGCGTTGGCGAGACGGAGACCCAGTACTTC.

The chain carries TRBV15 and TRBJ2-7, with a weak D call TRBD2 (6 bases). The germline gives CDR1 LNHNV, CDR2 YYDKDF (reference sequence). Trimming stripped 1 base from V and 4 bases from J, with 14 bases between. This CDR3 has 15 residues. CDR3 sequence: CATSRVAGTLYEQYF. CDR3 bases: TGTGCCACCAGCAGAGTGGCGGGAACCCTTTACGAGCAGTACTTC.

A single count supports this clone. V is TRBV29-1 and J is TRBJ2-1; D unclear. This CDR3 spans 12 amino acids. In germline, CDR1 is SQVTM, CDR2 ANQGSEA. CDR3 nucleotides: TGCACCATTGCCGGGCGAGCCAATGAGCAGTTCTTC. It encodes CTIAGRANEQFF.

V gene TRBV4-1 combines with J gene TRBJ1-2; D is unresolved. V was pared by 0 bases and J by 6 bases, with 17 bases between. Germline CDR1 and CDR2: MGHRA and YSYEKL. The CDR3 loop spans 16 amino acids. In nucleotides, the CDR3 is TGCGCCAGCAGCCAAGACCCCTTCAGCCGGTGGGATGGCTACACCTTC. Translation gives CASSQDPFSRWDGYTF.

This chain uses TRBV5-1 with TRBJ2-7; possible D gene TRBD1, 6 bases. Germline loops: CDR1 SGHRS, CDR2 YFSETQ. The CDR3 length is 15 residues. Trimming left V 0 bases short and J 2 bases short, with 12 bases between. CDR3 DNA sequence: TGCGCCAGCAGCTTGGATTCCGGGACAACCTACGAGCAGTACTTC. This encodes CASSLDSGTTYEQYF.

The table lists this clone with a few counts. V gene TRBV6-5 combines with J gene TRBJ1-5, with a possible D match to TRBD1 (6 bases). This CDR3 spans 14 amino acids. V was clipped by 2 bases and J by 9 bases, with 14 bases between them. In germline, CDR1 is MNHEY, CDR2 SVGAGI. The DNA of the CDR3 is TGTGCCAGCAGTTACCGGACGGGGGGCAGGCCCCAGCATTTT. This gives the protein CASSYRTGGRPQHF.

The J gene is TRBJ1-5, the V gene TRBV6-6; D possibly corresponds to TRBD1 (6 bases). V was shortened by 6 bases and J by 9 bases, with 18 bases between the two germline ends. This CDR3 has 14 amino acids. The germline gives CDR1 MNHNY, CDR2 SVGAGI (reference sequence). The DNA of the CDR3 is TGTGCCAGCAGCCCTCGCCAGGGGAGGGGGCCCCAGCATTTT. This codes for CASSPRQGRGPQHF.

This chain links TRBV27 with TRBJ2-3; possible D gene TRBD2, 7 bases. This CDR3 spans 16 amino acids. Germline assignment: CDR1 MNHEY and CDR2 SMNVEV (reference sequence). The ends were cut back, 4 bases at V and 4 bases at J, with 18 bases in the middle. The CDR3, as DNA: TGTGCCAGCAGTTCCCTTTGGGCGGGGGCAGCAGATACGCAGTATTTT. Amino acids: CASSSLWAGAADTQYF.

The gene calls are TRBV7-2 and TRBJ2-5; D is possibly TRBD2 (6 bases). Trimming cost V 5 bases and J 5 bases, with 12 bases left between them. The CDR3 runs to 13 residues. Germline loops: CDR1 SGHTA, CDR2 FQGNSA. CDR3 region: CASSNGLAETQYF. CDR3 in DNA: TGTGCCAGCAGCAATGGGCTAGCGGAGACCCAGTACTTC.

The rearrangement joins TRBV6-6 to TRBJ1-2, with unresolved D. The length of the CDR3 is 13 residues. CDR1 MNHNY and CDR2 SVGAGI come from the germline V gene (reference sequence). Trimming pared 2 bases from V and 0 bases from J, leaving 4 bases between. Here the CDR3 DNA reads TGTGCCAGCAGTTACGAGGCTAACTATGGCTACACCTTC. This codes for CASSYEANYGYTF.

This sequence joins TRBV29-1 and TRBJ2-3, with TRBD1 matching 9 bases. This CDR3 is 14 amino acids long. Unmatched junction bases numbered 9, after V lost 5 bases and J lost 6 bases. Germline CDR1 is SQVTM and CDR2 is ANQGSEA. The CDR3 nucleotides read TGCAGCGTTCTTGGGGACAGGGTAACCGATACGCAGTATTTT. Protein product: CSVLGDRVTDTQYF.

This clone appeared a few times. The rearrangement uses TRBV28 and TRBJ1-5; unclear D gene. The CDR3 is 15 residues long. CDR1 and CDR2 from the germline V gene are MDHEN and SYDVKM. Between the trimmed V and J ends, which lost 4 bases and 5 bases, there was a span of 15 bases. The CDR3 nucleotides are TGTGCCAGCAGTTCTCCCCAGGCTGGGGATCAGCCCCAGCATTTT. Protein product: CASSSPQAGDQPQHF.

The chain employs TRBV7-8 and TRBJ1-5, with D possibly matching TRBD1 (6 bases). The CDR3 is 15 amino acids. Per germline, CDR1 SGHVS and CDR2 FQNEAQ. V gave up 5 bases and J gave up 0 bases, with 11 bases separating them. CDR3 region: CASSTTGNSNQPQHF. The CDR3 coding sequence is TGTGCCAGCAGCACTACAGGGAATAGCAATCAGCCCCAGCATTTT.